The sequence of this TCR beta chain was determined in a study of blood T cell repertoires in COVID-19. This clone was detected a few times. The data were produced by immunoSEQ multiplex PCR, yet TCRdb's version contains in-frame clones alone and is incomplete. The sample has more than 300,000 clones; under 90% are singletons. The CDR3 extends over 14 amino acids. The V gene's germline CDR1 is MNHEY and CDR2 SVGAGI. J gave up 5 bases and V 4 bases, and 5 bases lay outside the gene matches. The clonotype was recovered from a woman in her 30s with COVID-19, enrolled during active disease. The sample comprised peripheral blood. The chain links TRBV6-5 to TRBJ1-1; 9 bases agree with TRBD1. CDR3 in DNA: TGTGCCAGCAGTTTATCCGGGACAGGGACTGAAGCTTTCTTT. Translating it yields CASSLSGTGTEAFF.